The T cell receptor beta chain under discussion was sequenced for a study of graft-versus-host responses after intestinal transplantation. On the study more broadly: Anti-thymocyte globulin induction, then tacrolimus and steroids for about 3 years, went to all recipients. Broader study findings: Allografts carried high graft-versus-host to host-versus-graft clonal ratios in patients having graft-donor T cell macrochimerism.

Data came from immunoSEQ multiplex PCR; TCRdb stores just in-frame clones and leaves some out. The repertoire consists of about 82,000 clones, with less than 95% occurring once and the leading ten covering less than 0.45%. This CDR3 comprises 14 residues. Trimming removed 6 bases at V and 5 bases at J, with 16 bases between. Germline values: CDR1 SGHDN, CDR2 FVKESK. Details on this clone: What it recognizes is unknown.

Sample: unstimulated CD4+ T cells sorted from spleen or lymph node cells, taken before transplant. The chain joins TRBV14 to TRBJ2-5; TRBD2 is a possible D gene (7 bases). The origin of this receptor is a human donor who was the organ donor for an intestinal transplant. CDR3 loop: CASRRWGGWETQYF. The CDR3, as DNA: TGTGCCAGCAGACGATGGGGGGGCTGGGAGACCCAGTACTTC.